This T cell receptor beta chain appears in the sequencing data of a study of blood T cell repertoires in COVID-19. Study background: Sites in the United States, Italy and Spain provided acute and convalescent COVID-19 samples. The cDNA or gDNA used as material had been derived from T cells, B-cell-depleted T cells, or PBMCs.

Original methodology: Amplified reference gene primers provided the basis for estimating nucleated cell counts. The repertoire was sequenced with immunoSEQ multiplex PCR; TCRdb's copy has only in-frame clones and lacks some. V, J and clone size are taken as reported in that table, and D and trimming were inferred from the DNA itself. The sample has just over 650,000 clones, more than 80% seen once. The CDR3 spans 13 residues. V gave up 3 bases and J gave up 5 bases, with 11 bases separating them. Germline CDR1 reads SGDLS; CDR2 reads YYNGEE. The sequence derives from a young woman with acute or convalescent COVID-19. The gene calls are TRBV9 and TRBJ1-1; a possible D gene is TRBD1 (6 bases). The sequenced material came from peripheral blood. This chain's CDR3 is CASSAHRETEAFF. The CDR3 DNA reads TGTGCCAGCAGCGCCCACAGGGAAACTGAAGCTTTCTTT.